This TCR beta chain is from a study of blood T cell repertoires in COVID-19. Germline values: CDR1 LGHDT, CDR2 YNNKEL (reference sequence). Trimming removed 3 bases from V and 5 bases from J, with 20 bases in between. The CDR3 runs to 17 residues. Using immunoSEQ multiplex PCR, the repertoire was profiled, and TCRdb retains in-frame clones only, with some absent. This table holds 35,000 to 45,000 clones, around nine tenths found once. This clonotype originated in a human donor in a cohort sampled during active COVID-19. The specimen sequenced was peripheral blood. The chain links TRBV3-1 (or the pseudogene TRBV3-2) to TRBJ2-1, with a weak D call TRBD1 (6 bases). The CDR3, as DNA: TGTGCCAGCAGCCAGACCAGTAGAGGGGGTCCTAACAATGAGCAGTTCTTC. This encodes CASSQTSRGGPNNEQFF.